This T cell receptor (beta chain) was identified during a study of T-cell memory formation after mild COVID-19. On this clonotype itself: Antigen: not known.

Findings of the study overall: The CD4+ clones that contracted clustered mainly within CM and EM, and the CD8+ clones concentrated in EMRA.

Germline loops: CDR1 KGHDR, CDR2 SFDVKD. V lost 1 base to trimming and J lost 6 bases, with 12 bases between them. The CDR3 spans 15 residues. Each CDR3 protein is one row after TCRdb ran MiXCR on the 5' RACE reads. Here the sample spans about 160,000 distinct CDR3 sequences, around a third being singletons. The TCR was taken from an adult woman who had mild COVID-19 (a few samples of this study predate the infection). Cell type and time point are not known. Material for sequencing was PBMCs or a T cell subset sorted from them (not recorded which). V gene TRBV24-1 combines with J gene TRBJ2-1; perhaps TRBD1 as D (5 bases). CDR3 residues: CATSDFKQGRNEQFF. CDR3 in DNA: TGTGCCACCAGTGATTTTAAGCAGGGCCGCAATGAGCAGTTCTTC.